The clone carrying this T cell receptor beta chain was picked up many times. The sample originates from a study of neurological immune-mediated disorders. Germline V gene sequence: CDR1 LGHDT, CDR2 YNNKEL (reference sequence). V lost 7 bases and J 3 bases, leaving 12 bases between the germline ends. CDR3 length: 13 amino acids. The sample's time point: longitudinal time-point 1 (baseline). TCRdb re-called the 5' RACE reads through MiXCR, storing one row per CDR3 protein. The table lists about 40,000 distinct CDR3 sequences, under 4% of them singletons. This TCR came from a woman aged 55-69 years with multiple sclerosis. The genes are TRBV3-1 and TRBJ1-1, with D perhaps TRBD1 (6 bases). Sequenced sample: PBMCs. CDR3 in amino acids: CASKQGRYTEAFF. DNA of the CDR3: TGTGCCAGCAAACAGGGAAGGTACACTGAAGCTTTCTTT.